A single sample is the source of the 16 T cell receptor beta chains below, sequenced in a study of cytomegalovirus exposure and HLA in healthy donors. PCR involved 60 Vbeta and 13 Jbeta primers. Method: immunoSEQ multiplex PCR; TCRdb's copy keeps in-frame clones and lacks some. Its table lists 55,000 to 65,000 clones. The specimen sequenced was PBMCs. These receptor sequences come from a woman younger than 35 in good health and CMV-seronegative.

Here the CDR3 reads CASSVDGGVNEQFF. Here the CDR3 DNA reads TGTGCCAGCAGCGTAGATGGAGGGGTGAATGAGCAGTTCTTC. V is TRBV9 and J is TRBJ2-1; weak D call: TRBD2 (6 bases). V was cut by 0 bases and J by 7 bases, with 11 bases left in between. The germline gives CDR1 SGDLS, CDR2 YYNGEE. The CDR3 loop spans 14 amino acids.

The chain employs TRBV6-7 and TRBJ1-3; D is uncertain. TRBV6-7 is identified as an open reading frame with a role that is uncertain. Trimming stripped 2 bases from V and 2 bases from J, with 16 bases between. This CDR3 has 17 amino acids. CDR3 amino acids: CASSYGENRAPGNTIYF. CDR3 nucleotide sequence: TGTGCCAGCAGTTACGGGGAGAATAGGGCTCCTGGAAACACCATATATTTT.

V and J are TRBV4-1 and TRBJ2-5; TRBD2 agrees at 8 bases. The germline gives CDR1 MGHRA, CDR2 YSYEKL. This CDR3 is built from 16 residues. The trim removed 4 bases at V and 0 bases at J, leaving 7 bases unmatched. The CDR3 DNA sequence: TGCGCCAGCAGCCCTTGGGGTAGCGGGGACCAAGAGACCCAGTACTTC. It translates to CASSPWGSGDQETQYF.

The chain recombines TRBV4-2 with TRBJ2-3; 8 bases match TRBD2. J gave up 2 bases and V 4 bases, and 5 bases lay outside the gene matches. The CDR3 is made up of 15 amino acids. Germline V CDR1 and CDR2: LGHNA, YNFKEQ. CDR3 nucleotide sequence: TGTGCCAGCAGCCCGTCGACTAGCGCCACAGATACGCAGTATTTT. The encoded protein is CASSPSTSATDTQYF.

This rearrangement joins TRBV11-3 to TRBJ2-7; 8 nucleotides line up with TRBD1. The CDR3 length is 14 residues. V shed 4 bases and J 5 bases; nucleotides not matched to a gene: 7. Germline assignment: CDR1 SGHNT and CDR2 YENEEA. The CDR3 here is CASSSTPTGDEQYF. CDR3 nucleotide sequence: TGTGCCAGCAGCTCCACTCCGACAGGGGACGAGCAGTACTTC.

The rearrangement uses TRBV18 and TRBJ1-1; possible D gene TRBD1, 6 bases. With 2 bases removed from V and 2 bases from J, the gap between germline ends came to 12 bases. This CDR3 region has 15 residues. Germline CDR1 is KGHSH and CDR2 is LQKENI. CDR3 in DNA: TGTGCCAGCTCACCAAACCGGGACACCAACACTGAAGCTTTCTTT. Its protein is CASSPNRDTNTEAFF.

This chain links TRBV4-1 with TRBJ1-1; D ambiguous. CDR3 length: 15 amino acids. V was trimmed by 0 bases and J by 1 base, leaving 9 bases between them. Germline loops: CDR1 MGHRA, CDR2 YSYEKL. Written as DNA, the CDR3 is TGCGCCAGCAGCCAAGATCATGGAGGGAACACTGAAGCTTTCTTT. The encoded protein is CASSQDHGGNTEAFF.

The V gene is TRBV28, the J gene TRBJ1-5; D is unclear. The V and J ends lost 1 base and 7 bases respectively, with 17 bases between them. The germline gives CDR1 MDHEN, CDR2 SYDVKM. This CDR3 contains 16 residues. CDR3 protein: CASSLSSTGAGQPQHF. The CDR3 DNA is TGTGCCAGCAGTTTATCGAGCACGGGTGCTGGCCAGCCCCAGCATTTT.

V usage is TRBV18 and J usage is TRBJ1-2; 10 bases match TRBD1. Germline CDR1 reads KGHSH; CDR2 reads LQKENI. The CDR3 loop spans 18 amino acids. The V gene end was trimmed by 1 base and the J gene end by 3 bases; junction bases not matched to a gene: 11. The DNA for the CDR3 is TGTGCCAGCTCACCACTCAGAAGAGGGACAGGGGTCGACTATGGCTACACCTTC. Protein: CASSPLRRGTGVDYGYTF.

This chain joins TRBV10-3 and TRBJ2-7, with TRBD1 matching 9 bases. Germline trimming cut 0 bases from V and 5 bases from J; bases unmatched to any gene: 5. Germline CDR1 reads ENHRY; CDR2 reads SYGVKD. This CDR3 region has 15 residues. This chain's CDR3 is CAISESGQGIHEQYF. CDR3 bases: TGTGCCATCAGTGAGTCCGGACAGGGGATACACGAGCAGTACTTC.

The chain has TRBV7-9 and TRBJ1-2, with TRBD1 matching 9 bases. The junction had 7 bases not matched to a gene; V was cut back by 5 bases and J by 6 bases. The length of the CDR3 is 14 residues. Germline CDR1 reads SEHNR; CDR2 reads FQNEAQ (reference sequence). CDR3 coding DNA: TGTGCCAGCAGCCTGGGACAGGGAAATAATGGCTACACCTTC. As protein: CASSLGQGNNGYTF.

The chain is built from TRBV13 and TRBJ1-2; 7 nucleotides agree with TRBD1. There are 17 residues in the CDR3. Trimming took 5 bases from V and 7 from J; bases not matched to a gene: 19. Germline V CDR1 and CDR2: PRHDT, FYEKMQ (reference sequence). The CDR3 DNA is TGTGCCAGCAGCCTGATCGGACAGGATGGGGGCTATGGTGGCTACACCTTC. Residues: CASSLIGQDGGYGGYTF.

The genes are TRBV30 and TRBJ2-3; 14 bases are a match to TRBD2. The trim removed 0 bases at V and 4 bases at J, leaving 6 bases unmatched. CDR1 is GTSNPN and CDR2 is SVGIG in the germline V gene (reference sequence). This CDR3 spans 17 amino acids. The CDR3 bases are TGTGCCTGGAGTGTGAAGACTAGCGGGAGGGCCTCAGATACGCAGTATTTT. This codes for CAWSVKTSGRASDTQYF.

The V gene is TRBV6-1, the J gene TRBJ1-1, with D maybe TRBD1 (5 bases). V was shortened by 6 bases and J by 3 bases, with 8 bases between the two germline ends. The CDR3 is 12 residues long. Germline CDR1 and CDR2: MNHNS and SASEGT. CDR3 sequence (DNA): TGTGCCAGCAGGAAGGGGTACACTGAAGCTTTCTTT. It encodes CASRKGYTEAFF.

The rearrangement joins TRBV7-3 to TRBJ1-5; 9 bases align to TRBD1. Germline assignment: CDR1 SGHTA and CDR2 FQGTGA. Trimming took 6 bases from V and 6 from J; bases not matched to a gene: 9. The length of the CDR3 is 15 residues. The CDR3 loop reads CASRTGQGGTQPQHF. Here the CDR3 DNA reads TGTGCCAGCAGGACGGGACAGGGAGGGACTCAGCCCCAGCATTTT.

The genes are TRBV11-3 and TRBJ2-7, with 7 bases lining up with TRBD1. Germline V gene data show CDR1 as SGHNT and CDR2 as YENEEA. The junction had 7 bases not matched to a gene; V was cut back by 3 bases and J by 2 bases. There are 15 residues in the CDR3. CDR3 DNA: TGTGCCAGCAGCTTTACGGGGACAGAAACCTACGAGCAGTACTTC. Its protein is CASSFTGTETYEQYF.